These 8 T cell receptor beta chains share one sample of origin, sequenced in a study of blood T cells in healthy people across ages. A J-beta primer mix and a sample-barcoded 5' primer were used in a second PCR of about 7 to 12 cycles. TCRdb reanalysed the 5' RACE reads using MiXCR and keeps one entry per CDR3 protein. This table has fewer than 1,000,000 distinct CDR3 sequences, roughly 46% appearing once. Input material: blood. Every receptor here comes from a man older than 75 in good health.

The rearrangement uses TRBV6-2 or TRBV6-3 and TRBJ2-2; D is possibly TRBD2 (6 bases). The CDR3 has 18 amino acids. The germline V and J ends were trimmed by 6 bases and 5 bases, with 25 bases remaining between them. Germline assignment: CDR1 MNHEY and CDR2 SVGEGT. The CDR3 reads CASRANERDWQRTGELFF. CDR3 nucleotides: TGTGCCAGCAGGGCTAATGAACGGGACTGGCAAAGGACCGGGGAGCTGTTTTTT.

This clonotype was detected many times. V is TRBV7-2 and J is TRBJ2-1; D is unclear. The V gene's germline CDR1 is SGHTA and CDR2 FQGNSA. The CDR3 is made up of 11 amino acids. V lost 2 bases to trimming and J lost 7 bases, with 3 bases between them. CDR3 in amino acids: CASSLRNEQFF. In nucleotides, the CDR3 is TGTGCCAGCAGCTTACGTAATGAGCAGTTCTTC.

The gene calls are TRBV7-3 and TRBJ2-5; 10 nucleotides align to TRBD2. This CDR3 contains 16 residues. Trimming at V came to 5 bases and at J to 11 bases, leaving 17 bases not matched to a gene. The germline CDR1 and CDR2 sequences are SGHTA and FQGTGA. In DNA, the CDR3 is TGTGCCAGCAGCCTGGAGGGGTCTAGCGGGAGTAATGAGCAGTACTTC. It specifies CASSLEGSSGSNEQYF. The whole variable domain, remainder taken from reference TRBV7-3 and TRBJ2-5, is GAGVSQTPSNKVTEKGKYVELRCDPISGHTALYWYRQSLGQGPEFLIYFQGTGAADDSGLPNDRFFAVRPEGSVSTLKIQRTERGDSAVYLCASSLEGSSGSNEQYFGPGTRLLVL.

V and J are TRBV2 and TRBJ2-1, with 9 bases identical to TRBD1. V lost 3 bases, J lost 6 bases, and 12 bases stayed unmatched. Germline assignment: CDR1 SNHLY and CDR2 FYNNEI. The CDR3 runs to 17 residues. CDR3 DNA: TGTGCCAGCAGTGAGGGGACCGGGACAGGGAGGTTCAATGAGCAGTTCTTC. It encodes CASSEGTGTGRFNEQFF.

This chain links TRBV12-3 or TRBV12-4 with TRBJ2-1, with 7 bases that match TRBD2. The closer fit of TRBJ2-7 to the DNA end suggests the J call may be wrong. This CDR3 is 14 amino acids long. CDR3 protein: CASSLTSEDNEQYF. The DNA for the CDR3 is TGTGCCAGCAGTTTAACTAGCGAAGACAATGAGCAGTACTTC.

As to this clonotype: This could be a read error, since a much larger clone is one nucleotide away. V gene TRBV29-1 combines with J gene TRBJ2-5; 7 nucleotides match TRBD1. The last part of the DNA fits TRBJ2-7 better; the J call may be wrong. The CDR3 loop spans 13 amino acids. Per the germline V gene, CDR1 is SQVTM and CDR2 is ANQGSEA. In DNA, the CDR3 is TGCAGCGCCGCGGACAGGCAGAATCGCGAGCAGTACTTC. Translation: CSAADRQNREQYF.

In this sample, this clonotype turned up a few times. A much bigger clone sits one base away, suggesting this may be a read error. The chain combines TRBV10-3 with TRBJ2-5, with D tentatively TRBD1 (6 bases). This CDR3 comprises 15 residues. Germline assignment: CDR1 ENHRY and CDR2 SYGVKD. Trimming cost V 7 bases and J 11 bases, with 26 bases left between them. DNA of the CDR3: TGTGCCATCACTCAGACCAACACAGGGCCCAATGAGCAGTACTTC. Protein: CAITQTNTGPNEQYF.

The DNA of the CDR3 is TGTGCCAGCAGTTTTGGGCAGGGGCAGCATTTT. Translated, it gives CASSFGQGQHF. This rearrangement joins TRBV12-3 or TRBV12-4 to TRBJ1-5; D possibly corresponds to TRBD1 (6 bases). The CDR3 loop spans 11 amino acids. With 3 bases removed from V and 13 bases from J, the gap between germline ends came to 10 bases.